This TCR beta chain was found in a study of blood T cell repertoires in COVID-19. The data were produced by immunoSEQ multiplex PCR, yet TCRdb's version contains in-frame clones alone and is incomplete. The table has roughly 200,000 clones, approximately 84% seen once. V was clipped by 0 bases and J by 3 bases; unmatched bases: 1. Germline assignment: CDR1 MNHEY and CDR2 SMNVEV (reference sequence). The CDR3 consists of 15 residues. Sequencing was performed on peripheral blood. This clonotype was sampled from a woman aged 80 or over with acute or convalescent COVID-19. This chain connects TRBV27 to TRBJ2-4; 8 bases fit TRBD1. Written as DNA, the CDR3 is TGTGCCAGCAGTTTATCCACAGGGGGCAAAAACATTCAGTACTTC. This sequence encodes CASSLSTGGKNIQYF.